What follows describes a single TCR beta chain. The CDR3 contains 13 residues. V was cut by 6 bases and J by 5 bases, with 12 bases left in between. The germline gives CDR1 MNHEY, CDR2 SVGAGI. This entry comes from a study of shared clonotypes between healthy human individuals. Sequencing used immunoSEQ multiplex PCR; TCRdb keeps in-frame clones, though not all of them. The repertoire holds over 2 million clones, with around 90% as singletons. Sequencing was performed on naive CD4+ T cells from PBMCs. As to subset: CD45RA+ positively selected. The TCR sequence derives from a man aged 18 to 29 in good health. Some clones in this sample may be carry-over from other donors' samples. The V call is TRBV6-5, the J call TRBJ2-3; D remains unclear. The CDR3 loop is CASRARMLDTQYF. In nucleotides, the CDR3 is TGTGCCAGCAGAGCGAGGATGCTAGATACGCAGTATTTT.